This T cell receptor (beta chain) is from a study of PD-1 blockade in classical Hodgkin lymphoma. Overall study findings and caveats: There was a significant rise in CD4+ TCR diversity by C4D1, with no such rise for CD8+. According to reports, newly diagnosed patients had lower baseline TCR diversity than healthy donors, and relapsed/refractory patients had lower baseline TCR diversity still.

CDR1 is MNHNY and CDR2 is SVGAGI in the germline V gene (reference sequence). V was shortened by 2 bases and J by 3 bases, with 16 bases between the two germline ends. The CDR3 spans 16 residues. As for this clone: What it recognizes is unknown.

Each and every patient relapsed after autologous stem cell transplantation, and patients got differing brentuximab vedotin exposure. Here immunoSEQ multiplex PCR was the method, and the copy in TCRdb shows in-frame clones only, minus some. This table holds 20,000 to 30,000 clones, approximately 80% found once. This receptor was taken from a human donor with classical Hodgkin lymphoma. This sample comprised peripheral blood mononuclear cells (PBMCs), obtained before the second cycle of nivolumab. This chain links TRBV6-6 with TRBJ1-1; possibly TRBD1 for D (5 bases). The CDR3 DNA reads TGTGCCAGCAGTTACCCATCTCCGGGGGTAGACACTGAAGCTTTCTTT. Amino acids: CASSYPSPGVDTEAFF.